This is a list of T cell receptor beta chains from one sample in a study of beta chain features in type 1 diabetes. Measured with immunoSEQ multiplex PCR; TCRdb has only the in-frame clones, and not every one. Among about 360,000 clones listed, approximately 12% were seen once. The sequenced sample consisted of naive CD4+ T cells from blood. These receptors came from a man aged 18 to 29 in good health. Both conserved end residues are part of each CDR3. D genes are given only for firm matches. Rows give clone size only sometimes, using once, few, many, or a class for an expanded clone.

d_call: TRBD1
clone_size: many
v_call: TRBV29-1
j_call: TRBJ2-5
cdr3_aa: CSVGQGETQYF
cdr3_nt: TGCAGCGTGGGACAGGGGGAGACCCAGTACTTC

d_call: .
clone_size: .
v_call: TRBV9
j_call: TRBJ2-7
cdr3_aa: CASSPTSLGEQYF
cdr3_nt: TGTGCCAGCAGCCCCACTAGTCTGGGCGAGCAGTACTTC

d_call: TRBD1
clone_size: .
v_call: TRBV7-9
j_call: TRBJ1-4
cdr3_aa: CASSLTRTGAEKLFF
cdr3_nt: TGTGCCAGCAGCTTAACCCGGACAGGCGCCGAAAAACTGTTTTTT

d_call: .
clone_size: few
v_call: TRBV28
j_call: TRBJ1-4
cdr3_aa: CASSLQDNEKLFF
cdr3_nt: TGTGCCAGCAGTTTACAGGATAATGAAAAACTGTTTTTT

d_call: TRBD1
clone_size: .
v_call: TRBV4-2
j_call: TRBJ1-2
cdr3_aa: CASSQEGQGSYGYTF
cdr3_nt: TGTGCCAGCAGCCAGGAAGGACAGGGATCGTATGGCTACACCTTC

d_call: .
clone_size: .
v_call: TRBV9
j_call: TRBJ1-2
cdr3_aa: CASSVDPSNYGYTF
cdr3_nt: TGTGCCAGCAGCGTAGATCCCTCTAACTATGGCTACACCTTC

d_call: .
clone_size: few
v_call: TRBV11-2
j_call: TRBJ1-2
cdr3_aa: CASSLVAGRGSDGYTF
cdr3_nt: TGTGCCAGCAGCTTAGTCGCAGGTCGGGGGTCTGATGGCTACACCTTC

d_call: TRBD1
clone_size: .
v_call: TRBV6-1
j_call: TRBJ2-1
cdr3_aa: CASSGRTGSYNEQFF
cdr3_nt: TGTGCCAGCAGTGGACGGACAGGATCCTACAATGAGCAGTTCTTC

d_call: TRBD1
clone_size: .
v_call: TRBV7-8
j_call: TRBJ1-4
cdr3_aa: CASSLREGQGPGELFF
cdr3_nt: TGTGCCAGCAGCTTAAGGGAAGGACAGGGGCCCGGTGAACTGTTTTTT

d_call: .
clone_size: few
v_call: TRBV6-5
j_call: TRBJ1-1
cdr3_aa: CASGQGHLNTEAFF
cdr3_nt: TGTGCCAGCGGCCAGGGACACCTGAACACTGAAGCTTTCTTT

d_call: .
clone_size: .
v_call: TRBV5-5
j_call: TRBJ2-5
cdr3_aa: CASSLRTVQETQYF
cdr3_nt: TGTGCCAGCAGCCTCCGGACTGTCCAAGAGACCCAGTACTTC

d_call: TRBD1
clone_size: few
v_call: TRBV6-4
j_call: TRBJ1-2
cdr3_aa: CASSPRGTGVSYGYTF
cdr3_nt: TGTGCCAGCAGTCCCAGGGGGACAGGAGTTTCCTATGGCTACACCTTC

d_call: .
clone_size: few
v_call: TRBV19
j_call: TRBJ1-1
cdr3_aa: CASSIRGRLNTEAFF
cdr3_nt: TGTGCCAGTAGTATAAGGGGCAGGTTGAACACTGAAGCTTTCTTT

d_call: .
clone_size: .
v_call: TRBV19
j_call: TRBJ1-5
cdr3_aa: CASSIQIGRVHQPQHF
cdr3_nt: TGTGCCAGTAGTATTCAGATCGGCAGGGTCCATCAGCCCCAGCATTTT